This entry is about one T cell receptor beta chain. Assay: immunoSEQ multiplex PCR; the TCRdb copy retains only in-frame clones and omits some. The sample has more than 70,000 clones, nearly 90% seen once. The data were obtained in a study of control samples from healthy donors and cancer patients. The CDR3 is 12 residues long. Germline CDR1 is KGHSH and CDR2 is LQKENI. V gave up 2 bases and J gave up 4 bases, with 3 bases separating them. The sample was PBMCs. V and J are TRBV18 and TRBJ1-5, with D unclear. The receptor comes from a man aged 55 to 69 with lung cancer. The CDR3 nucleotides are TGTGCCAGCTCACCAGCTAATCAGCCCCAGCATTTT. Its protein is CASSPANQPQHF.